A selection of T cell receptor beta chains follows, all from one sample in a study of human T cells and chemical hapten exposure. Using its own MiXCR run on the RACE reads, TCRdb lists one record per CDR3 protein. Found here are tens of thousands of distinct CDR3 sequences, roughly 12% of them singletons; the top ten hold 4.5% to 7%. The specimen was whole blood, collected in connection with sensitization to the hapten diphenylcyclopropenone (DPC). The receptors come from a woman aged 30 to 39 with alopecia areata. Some clones in this sample may be carry-over from other donors' samples. Both conserved end residues are part of each CDR3. D genes are given only for firm matches. The listing skips clone size in some rows; elsewhere it reads once, few, many or a size class.

J	D	size	V	length	CDR3	DNA
TRBJ1-1	NA	many	TRBV3-1	15	CASSPQAGFGTEAFF	TGTGCCAGCAGCCCTCAAGCGGGTTTCGGCACTGAAGCTTTCTTT
TRBJ1-4	NA	NA	TRBV7-2	14	CASSPRTANEKLFF	TGTGCCAGCAGCCCTAGGACGGCTAATGAAAAACTGTTTTTT
TRBJ1-2	TRBD1	NA	TRBV28	12	CASSPGQDGYTF	TGTGCCAGCAGCCCTGGACAGGACGGCTACACCTTC
TRBJ2-1	NA	few	TRBV24-1	15	CATSLQGTSYNEQFF	TGTGCCACCAGCCTACAGGGCACCTCTTACAATGAGCAGTTCTTC
TRBJ1-5	TRBD1	many	TRBV7-8	13	CASSLDRGQPQHF	TGTGCCAGCAGCTTAGACAGGGGTCAGCCCCAGCATTTT
TRBJ2-2	NA	many	TRBV3-1	12	CASSQEGRWLFF	TGTGCCAGCAGCCAAGAAGGGCGTTGGCTGTTTTTT
TRBJ2-7	TRBD2	many	TRBV20-1	14	CSAISGGPYYEQYF	TGCAGTGCTATCTCGGGAGGGCCTTACTACGAGCAGTACTTC
TRBJ2-2	NA	many	TRBV19	12	CASSIPPGELFF	TGTGCCAGTAGTATACCTCCCGGGGAGCTGTTTTTT
TRBJ1-1	NA	NA	TRBV28	14	CASSHLQGITEAFF	TGTGCCAGCAGCCACCTACAGGGTATCACTGAAGCTTTCTTT
TRBJ2-7	NA	many	TRBV6-6	11	CASSYSNEQYF	TGTGCCAGCAGTTACTCGAACGAGCAGTACTTC
TRBJ1-2	TRBD1	many	TRBV18	13	CASSGQGRNGYTF	TGTGCCAGCTCCGGACAGGGAAGGAATGGCTACACCTTC
TRBJ2-7	TRBD1	many	TRBV20-1	15	CSASQWDRGKYEQYF	TGCAGTGCTAGTCAATGGGACAGGGGTAAATACGAGCAGTACTTC
TRBJ1-2	TRBD1	NA	TRBV4-3	18	CASSQEMDRVSPNYGYTF	TGCGCCAGCAGCCAAGAGATGGACAGGGTATCTCCTAACTATGGCTACACCTTC
TRBJ1-4	NA	many	TRBV7-9	13	CASSHSRAEKLFF	TGTGCCAGCAGTCATTCCAGGGCTGAAAAACTGTTTTTT
TRBJ1-2	NA	many	TRBV20-1	11	CSAYGDYGYTF	TGCAGTGCTTACGGCGACTATGGCTACACCTTC
TRBJ2-2	TRBD2	few	TRBV6-6	16	CASSLSIGLAAGELFF	TGTGCCAGCAGTTTGAGCATAGGACTAGCTGCCGGGGAGCTGTTTTTT
TRBJ2-1	TRBD2	NA	TRBV11-2	16	CASSLAGSGRYNEQFF	TGTGCCAGCAGCTTAGCTGGTAGCGGGAGGTACAATGAGCAGTTCTTC
TRBJ1-1	TRBD1	many	TRBV28	18	CASSLPSAGGPASTEAFF	TGTGCCAGCAGTTTACCCTCCGCAGGGGGCCCGGCGAGCACTGAAGCTTTCTTT
TRBJ1-2	TRBD1	many	TRBV9	14	CASSVGTGKGGYTF	TGTGCCAGCAGCGTAGGGACAGGGAAGGGTGGCTACACCTTC
TRBJ1-1	NA	many	TRBV29-1	10	CSVFRGEAFF	TGCAGCGTGTTCCGGGGTGAAGCTTTCTTT
TRBJ1-1	NA	many	TRBV27	14	CASSLWGVNTEAFF	TGTGCCAGCAGTCTATGGGGGGTCAACACTGAAGCTTTCTTT
TRBJ2-3	NA	NA	TRBV28	16	CASTDAHPVGEDTQYF	TGTGCCAGCACCGATGCACACCCAGTCGGTGAAGATACGCAGTATTTT
TRBJ2-3	TRBD1	NA	TRBV5-1	13	CASRPDRGHTQYF	TGCGCCAGCAGACCCGACAGGGGACATACGCAGTATTTT
TRBJ2-4	TRBD1	many	TRBV18	15	CASSWTGDAKNIQYF	TGTGCCAGCTCATGGACAGGGGACGCCAAAAACATTCAGTACTTC
TRBJ2-1	NA	many	TRBV7-3	14	CASSLGGNYNEQFF	TGTGCCAGCAGCTTGGGCGGGAATTACAATGAGCAGTTCTTC
TRBJ1-1	NA	NA	TRBV7-9	15	CASSWVGSVNTEAFF	TGTGCCAGCAGCTGGGTAGGGAGTGTGAACACTGAAGCTTTCTTT
TRBJ2-5	NA	NA	TRBV28	13	CASAPIGQETQYF	TGTGCCAGCGCCCCCATAGGGCAAGAGACCCAGTACTTC
TRBJ2-7	NA	few	TRBV6-2/TRBV6-3	15	CASRSILPTLYEQYF	TGTGCCAGCAGATCAATCTTACCGACCCTTTACGAGCAGTACTTC
TRBJ2-7	NA	many	TRBV4-2	16	CASSQEAPGAGDGRYF	TGTGCCAGCAGCCAAGAGGCCCCGGGAGCGGGTGACGGTAGATACTTC
TRBJ2-3	TRBD2	few	TRBV27	17	CASSPGLAGPNTDTQYF	TGTGCCAGCAGTCCGGGACTAGCGGGACCCAATACAGATACGCAGTATTTT
TRBJ2-3	TRBD2	few	TRBV28	18	CASPPGLAGERSTDTQYF	TGTGCCAGTCCCCCTGGGCTAGCGGGAGAGCGGAGCACAGATACGCAGTATTTT
TRBJ2-5	TRBD2	few	TRBV28	12	CASRGGRKTQYF	TGTGCCAGCAGGGGCGGGAGAAAGACCCAGTACTTC
TRBJ1-1	NA	NA	TRBV18	14	CASEGGLVNTEAFF	TGTGCCAGCGAGGGGGGGCTGGTGAACACTGAAGCTTTCTTT
TRBJ2-1	NA	many	TRBV20-1	14	CSASREGGYNEQFF	TGCAGTGCTAGTAGGGAGGGGGGGTACAATGAGCAGTTCTTC
TRBJ2-1	NA	few	TRBV6-2/TRBV6-3	14	CASSYRPSYNEQFF	TGTGCCAGCAGTTACCGCCCCTCCTACAATGAGCAGTTCTTC
TRBJ2-7	NA	many	TRBV5-5	13	CASSLGLGYEQYF	TGTGCCAGCAGCTTGGGACTTGGGTACGAGCAGTACTTC
TRBJ2-3	NA	many	TRBV29-1	13	CSVVTASTDTQYF	TGCAGCGTTGTGACGGCTAGCACAGATACGCAGTATTTT
TRBJ2-1	TRBD1	NA	TRBV29-1	12	CSVGTGDNEQFF	TGCAGCGTTGGGACAGGGGACAATGAGCAGTTCTTC
TRBJ2-3	NA	NA	TRBV7-3	12	CASSDRTDTQYF	TGTGCCAGCAGCGATCGCACAGATACGCAGTATTTT
TRBJ2-3	NA	few	TRBV29-1	15	CSVEDPKVVRDTQYF	TGCAGCGTTGAAGATCCTAAGGTAGTAAGAGATACGCAGTATTTT
TRBJ2-3	TRBD2	many	TRBV29-1	13	CSVEKAGVDTQYF	TGCAGCGTTGAAAAGGCGGGAGTGGATACGCAGTATTTT
TRBJ2-7	TRBD2	NA	TRBV18	15	CASSPGGGETYEQYF	TGTGCCAGCTCACCCGGCGGGGGAGAGACCTACGAGCAGTACTTC
TRBJ2-3	NA	few	TRBV9	14	CASNRALGTDTQYF	TGTGCCAGCAATAGGGCGCTAGGCACAGATACGCAGTATTTT
TRBJ1-2	TRBD1	few	TRBV11-2	16	CASSYTVGQGKPGYTF	TGTGCCAGCAGCTACACGGTTGGACAGGGAAAACCTGGCTACACCTTC
TRBJ1-5	NA	NA	TRBV9	13	CASSVGPGQPQHF	TGTGCCAGCAGCGTAGGTCCCGGTCAGCCCCAGCATTTT
TRBJ1-4	NA	many	TRBV6-2/TRBV6-3	16	CASRARDRSGGEKLFF	TGTGCCAGCAGAGCCCGGGACCGCTCTGGAGGTGAAAAACTGTTTTTT
TRBJ2-1	TRBD2	few	TRBV7-2	15	CASSLVRLAGWEQFF	TGTGCCAGCAGCTTAGTTCGGCTAGCGGGATGGGAGCAGTTCTTC
TRBJ2-3	NA	NA	TRBV29-1	15	CSVLIRRRNTDTQYF	TGCAGCGTTTTGATCAGGCGTCGGAACACAGATACGCAGTATTTT
TRBJ2-5	NA	medium-sized	TRBV29-1	12	CSVETGVETQYF	TGCAGCGTTGAAACGGGAGTAGAGACCCAGTACTTC
TRBJ1-2	NA	many	TRBV19	14	CASTLQAGLYGYTF	TGTGCCAGTACGCTCCAAGCGGGCCTCTATGGCTACACCTTC
TRBJ1-1	NA	many	TRBV6-6	15	CASSFGQGWNTEAFF	TGTGCCAGCAGTTTCGGGCAGGGGTGGAACACTGAAGCTTTCTTT
TRBJ2-5	TRBD2	NA	TRBV27	14	CASRSSGSGETQYF	TGTGCCAGCAGAAGTAGCGGGAGCGGGGAGACCCAGTACTTC
TRBJ1-5	TRBD1	many	TRBV18	13	CASSYTGDQPQHF	TGTGCCAGCTCGTATACAGGGGACCAGCCCCAGCATTTT
TRBJ2-3	TRBD2	once	TRBV5-1	15	CASSLTAGVADTQYF	TGCGCCAGCAGCTTGACAGCGGGAGTAGCAGATACGCAGTATTTT
TRBJ2-5	NA	NA	TRBV9	13	CASSVVRDETQYF	TGTGCCAGCAGCGTAGTCAGGGACGAGACCCAGTACTTC